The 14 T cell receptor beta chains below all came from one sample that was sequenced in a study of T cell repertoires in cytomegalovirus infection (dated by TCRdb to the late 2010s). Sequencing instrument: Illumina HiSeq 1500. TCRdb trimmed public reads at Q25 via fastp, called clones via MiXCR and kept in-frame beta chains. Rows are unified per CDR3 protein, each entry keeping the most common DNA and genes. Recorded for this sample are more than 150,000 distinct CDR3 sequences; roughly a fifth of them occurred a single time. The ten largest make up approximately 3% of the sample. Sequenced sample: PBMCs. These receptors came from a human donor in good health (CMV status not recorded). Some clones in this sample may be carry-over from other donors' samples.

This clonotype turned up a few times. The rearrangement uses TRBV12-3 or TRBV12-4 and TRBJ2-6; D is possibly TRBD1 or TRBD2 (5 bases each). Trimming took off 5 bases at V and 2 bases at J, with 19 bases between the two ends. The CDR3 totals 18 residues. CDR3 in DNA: TGTGCCAGCAGTCTATCGGGGACCCCCAGCGCTGGGGCCAACGTCCTGACTTTC. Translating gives CASSLSGTPSAGANVLTF.

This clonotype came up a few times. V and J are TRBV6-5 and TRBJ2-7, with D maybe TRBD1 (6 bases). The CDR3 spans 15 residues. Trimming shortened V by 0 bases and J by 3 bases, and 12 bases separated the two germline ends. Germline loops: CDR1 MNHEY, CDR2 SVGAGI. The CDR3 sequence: CASSYSSGTYYEQYF. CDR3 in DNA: TGTGCCAGCAGTTACTCTTCCGGGACATACTACGAGCAGTACTTC.

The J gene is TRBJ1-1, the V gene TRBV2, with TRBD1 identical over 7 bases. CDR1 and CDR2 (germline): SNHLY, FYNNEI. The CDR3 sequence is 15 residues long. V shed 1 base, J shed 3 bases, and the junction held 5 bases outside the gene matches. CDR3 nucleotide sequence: TGTGCCAGCAGTGAAGTCAAGGGGGCCTACACTGAAGCTTTCTTT. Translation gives CASSEVKGAYTEAFF.

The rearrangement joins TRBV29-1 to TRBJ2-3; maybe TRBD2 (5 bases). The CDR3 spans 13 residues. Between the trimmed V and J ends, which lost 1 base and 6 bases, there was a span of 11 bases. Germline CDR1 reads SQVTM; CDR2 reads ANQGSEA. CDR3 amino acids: CSVEGGLGDTQYF. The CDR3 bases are TGCAGCGTTGAAGGCGGACTGGGGGATACGCAGTATTTT.

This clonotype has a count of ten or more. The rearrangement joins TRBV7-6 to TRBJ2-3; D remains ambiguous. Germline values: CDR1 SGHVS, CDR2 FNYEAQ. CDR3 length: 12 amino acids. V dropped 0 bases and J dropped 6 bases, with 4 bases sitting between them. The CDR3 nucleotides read TGTGCCAGCAGCTTAGCCTCCGATACGCAGTATTTT. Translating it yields CASSLASDTQYF.

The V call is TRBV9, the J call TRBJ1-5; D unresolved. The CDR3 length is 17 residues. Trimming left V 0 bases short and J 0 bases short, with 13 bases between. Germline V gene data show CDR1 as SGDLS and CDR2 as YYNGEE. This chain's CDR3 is CASSVVVTWYSNQPQHF. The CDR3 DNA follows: TGTGCCAGCAGCGTAGTTGTGACATGGTATAGCAATCAGCCCCAGCATTTT. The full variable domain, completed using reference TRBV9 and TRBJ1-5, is DSGVTQTPKHLITATGQRVTLRCSPRSGDLSVYWYQQSLDQGLQFLIQYYNGEERAKGNILERFSAQQFPDLHSELNLSSLELGDSALYFCASSVVVTWYSNQPQHFGDGTRLSIL.

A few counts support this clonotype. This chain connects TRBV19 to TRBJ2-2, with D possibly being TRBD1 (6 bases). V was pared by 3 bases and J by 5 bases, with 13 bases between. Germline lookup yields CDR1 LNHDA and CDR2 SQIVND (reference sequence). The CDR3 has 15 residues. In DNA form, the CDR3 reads TGTGCCAGTAGTATCCAGCCGACAGGTACCGGGGAGCTGTTTTTT. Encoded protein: CASSIQPTGTGELFF. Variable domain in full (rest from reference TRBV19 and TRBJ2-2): DGGITQSPKYLFRKEGQNVTLSCEQNLNHDAMYWYRQDPGQGLRLIYYSQIVNDFQKGDIAEGYSVSREKKESFPLTVTSAQKNPTAFYLCASSIQPTGTGELFFGEGSRLTVL.

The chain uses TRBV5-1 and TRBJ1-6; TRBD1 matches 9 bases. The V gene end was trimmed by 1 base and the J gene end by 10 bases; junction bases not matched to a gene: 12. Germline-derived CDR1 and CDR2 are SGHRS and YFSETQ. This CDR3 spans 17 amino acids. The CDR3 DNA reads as TGCGCCAGCAGCTTGAAGATGGGACAGGGCGTTAGGTCACCCCTCCACTTT. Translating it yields CASSLKMGQGVRSPLHF.

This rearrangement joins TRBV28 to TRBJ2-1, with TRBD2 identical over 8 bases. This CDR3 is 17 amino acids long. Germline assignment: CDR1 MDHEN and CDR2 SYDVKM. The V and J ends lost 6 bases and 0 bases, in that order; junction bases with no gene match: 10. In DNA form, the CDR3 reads TGTGCCAGCAGACGATTAACCGGGACTAGCTCCTACAATGAGCAGTTCTTC. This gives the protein CASRRLTGTSSYNEQFF.

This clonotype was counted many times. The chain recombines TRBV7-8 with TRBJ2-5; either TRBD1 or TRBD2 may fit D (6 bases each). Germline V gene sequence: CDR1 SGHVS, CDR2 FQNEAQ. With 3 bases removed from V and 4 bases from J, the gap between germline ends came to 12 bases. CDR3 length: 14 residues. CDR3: CASSFIQGGETQYF. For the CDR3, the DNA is TGTGCCAGCAGCTTCATACAGGGAGGAGAGACCCAGTACTTC.

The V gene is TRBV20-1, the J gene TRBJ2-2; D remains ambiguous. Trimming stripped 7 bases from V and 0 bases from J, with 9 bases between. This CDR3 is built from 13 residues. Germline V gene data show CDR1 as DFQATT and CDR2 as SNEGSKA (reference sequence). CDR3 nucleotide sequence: TGCAGTGTCCAAAGGTCGAACACCGGGGAGCTGTTTTTT. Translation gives CSVQRSNTGELFF.

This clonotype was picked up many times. CDR3 bases: TGTGCCAGCAGCTACCCGGGACAGGGGGTCCCGAACACCGGGGAGCTGTTTTTT. This sequence encodes CASSYPGQGVPNTGELFF. The chain couples TRBV7-9 to TRBJ2-2; 11 bases align to TRBD1. The CDR3 spans 18 residues. V was pared by 4 bases and J by 0 bases, with 7 bases of the junction left unmatched. Germline assignment: CDR1 SEHNR and CDR2 FQNEAQ (reference sequence).

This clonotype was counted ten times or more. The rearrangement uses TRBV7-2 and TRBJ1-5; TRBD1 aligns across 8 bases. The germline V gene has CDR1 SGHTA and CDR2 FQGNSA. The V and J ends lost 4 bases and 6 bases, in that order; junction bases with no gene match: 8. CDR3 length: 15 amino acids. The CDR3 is CASSSGQGAVQPQHF. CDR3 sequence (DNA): TGTGCCAGCAGCTCTGGGCAGGGGGCGGTTCAGCCCCAGCATTTT.

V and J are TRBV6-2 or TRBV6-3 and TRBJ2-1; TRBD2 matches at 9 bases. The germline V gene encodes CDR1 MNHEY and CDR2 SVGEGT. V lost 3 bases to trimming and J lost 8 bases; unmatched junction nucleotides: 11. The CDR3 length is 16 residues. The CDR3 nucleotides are TGTGCCAGCAGTTATCGGCGGGAGGGCCCTTTGGATGAGCAGTTCTTC. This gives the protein CASSYRREGPLDEQFF.